Sequencing of this T cell receptor (beta chain) was carried out in a study of sequential checkpoint blockade in melanoma. The treatment was: randomized to nivolumab then ipilimumab (arm A) or the reverse (arm B). DNA-damaging chemotherapy had not been given to any patient beforehand. Live CD3+CD8+ CD19− CD56− cells were sorted from PBMCs. Measured with immunoSEQ multiplex PCR; TCRdb has only the in-frame clones, and not every one. The table has over 10,000 clones, under 80% seen once. The germline gives CDR1 SGHVS, CDR2 FNYEAQ. V shed 3 bases and J 6 bases; nucleotides not matched to a gene: 3. The CDR3 is made up of 14 amino acids.

V usage is TRBV7-6 and J usage is TRBJ1-4, with TRBD1 matching 8 bases. The source is a human donor with melanoma. The sequences come from CD8+ T cells sorted from blood (inferred from file names), collected from a patient given nivolumab and ipilimumab in sequence. This chain's CDR3 is CASSFGTGDEKLFF. The CDR3 nucleotides are TGTGCCAGCAGCTTCGGGACAGGCGATGAAAAACTGTTTTTT.